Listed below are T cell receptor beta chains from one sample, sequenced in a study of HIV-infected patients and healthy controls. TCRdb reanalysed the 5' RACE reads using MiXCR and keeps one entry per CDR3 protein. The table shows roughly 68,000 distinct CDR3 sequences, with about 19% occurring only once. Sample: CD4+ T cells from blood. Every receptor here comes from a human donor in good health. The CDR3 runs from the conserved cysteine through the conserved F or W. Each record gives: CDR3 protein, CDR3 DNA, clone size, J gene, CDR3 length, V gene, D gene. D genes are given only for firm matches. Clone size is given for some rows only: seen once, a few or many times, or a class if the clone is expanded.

CDR3aa: CSARSSGRDINEQFF
CDR3nt: TGCAGTGCTAGGTCCAGCGGTAGAGACATCAATGAGCAGTTCTTC
abundance: -
j_gene: TRBJ2-1
len: 15
v_gene: TRBV20-1
d_gene: -

CDR3aa: CAISETGVGETQYF
CDR3nt: TGTGCCATCAGTGAGACAGGGGTCGGCGAGACCCAGTACTTC
abundance: many
j_gene: TRBJ2-5
len: 14
v_gene: TRBV10-3
d_gene: TRBD1

CDR3aa: CASSLLGLAGVSTDTQYF
CDR3nt: TGTGCCAGCAGCTTATTGGGACTAGCGGGAGTCAGCACAGATACGCAGTATTTT
abundance: once
j_gene: TRBJ2-3
len: 18
v_gene: TRBV7-2
d_gene: TRBD2

CDR3aa: CASSWTSGFTDTQYF
CDR3nt: TGTGCCAGTAGCTGGACTAGTGGATTCACAGATACGCAGTATTTT
abundance: -
j_gene: TRBJ2-3
len: 15
v_gene: TRBV19
d_gene: TRBD2

CDR3aa: CASSPGAGGLQETQYF
CDR3nt: TGCGCCAGCAGCCCGGGAGCGGGAGGGCTACAAGAGACCCAGTACTTC
abundance: -
j_gene: TRBJ2-5
len: 16
v_gene: TRBV5-1
d_gene: TRBD2

CDR3aa: CASSQNTLAGGGSEQFF
CDR3nt: TGTGCCAGCAGCCAGAACACACTAGCGGGAGGCGGGAGTGAGCAGTTCTTC
abundance: -
j_gene: TRBJ2-1
len: 17
v_gene: TRBV11-2
d_gene: TRBD2

CDR3aa: CASSAGRRTGAGETQYF
CDR3nt: TGTGCCAGCAGCGCCGGAAGAAGGACAGGGGCGGGAGAGACCCAGTACTTC
abundance: -
j_gene: TRBJ2-5
len: 17
v_gene: TRBV9
d_gene: TRBD1

CDR3aa: CTTTSGLYNEQFF
CDR3nt: TGCACCACTACTAGCGGACTCTACAATGAGCAGTTCTTC
abundance: few
j_gene: TRBJ2-1
len: 13
v_gene: TRBV29-1
d_gene: TRBD2

CDR3aa: CSVLDRASTEAFF
CDR3nt: TGCAGCGTTCTAGACAGGGCGAGCACTGAAGCTTTCTTT
abundance: few
j_gene: TRBJ1-1
len: 13
v_gene: TRBV29-1
d_gene: TRBD1

CDR3aa: CAISWQPQQETQYF
CDR3nt: TGTGCCATTTCCTGGCAGCCACAACAAGAGACCCAGTACTTC
abundance: -
j_gene: TRBJ2-5
len: 14
v_gene: TRBV10-3
d_gene: -

CDR3aa: CASSPELGVEQYF
CDR3nt: TGTGCCAGCAGCCCGGAGCTGGGAGTCGAGCAGTACTTC
abundance: many
j_gene: TRBJ2-7
len: 13
v_gene: TRBV3-1
d_gene: -

CDR3aa: CATFQTHGCTDTQYF
CDR3nt: TGTGCCACCTTTCAGACTCACGGGTGCACAGATACGCAGTATTTT
abundance: -
j_gene: TRBJ2-3
len: 15
v_gene: TRBV24-1
d_gene: -

CDR3aa: CASSLGPGRGGGGEKLFF
CDR3nt: TGTGCCAGCAGCTTAGGACCGGGCCGAGGAGGCGGAGGGGAAAAACTGTTTTTT
abundance: many
j_gene: TRBJ1-4
len: 18
v_gene: TRBV7-2
d_gene: -

CDR3aa: CASSDVPTGMQYF
CDR3nt: TGTGCCAGCAGCGATGTACCAACAGGCATGCAGTACTTC
abundance: -
j_gene: TRBJ2-7
len: 13
v_gene: TRBV7-8
d_gene: -

CDR3aa: CASSSGDTRYF
CDR3nt: TGCGCCAGCAGCTCGGGGGATACGCGGTATTTT
abundance: -
j_gene: TRBJ2-3
len: 11
v_gene: TRBV5-1
d_gene: -

CDR3aa: CASSGDSWNQPQHF
CDR3nt: TGTGCCAGCAGCGGGGACAGTTGGAATCAGCCCCAGCATTTT
abundance: many
j_gene: TRBJ1-5
len: 14
v_gene: TRBV7-9
d_gene: TRBD1

CDR3aa: CASSSGQVYNEQFF
CDR3nt: TGTGCCAGCAGTTCGGGACAGGTCTACAATGAGCAGTTCTTC
abundance: few
j_gene: TRBJ2-1
len: 14
v_gene: TRBV11-3
d_gene: TRBD1

CDR3aa: CASSIEETEYGYTF
CDR3nt: TGTGCCAGTAGTATAGAGGAGACAGAGTATGGCTACACCTTC
abundance: -
j_gene: TRBJ1-2
len: 14
v_gene: TRBV19
d_gene: -

CDR3aa: CSIYGRGNHMNTEAFF
CDR3nt: TGCAGCATATATGGCAGGGGGAACCACATGAACACTGAAGCTTTCTTT
abundance: many
j_gene: TRBJ1-1
len: 16
v_gene: TRBV29-1
d_gene: TRBD1

CDR3aa: CASSPNREAFF
CDR3nt: TGTGCCAGCTCACCAAACAGGGAAGCTTTCTTT
abundance: many
j_gene: TRBJ1-1
len: 11
v_gene: TRBV18
d_gene: -

CDR3aa: CASSQVKHEQFF
CDR3nt: TGTGCCAGCAGCCAAGTGAAGCATGAGCAGTTCTTC
abundance: many
j_gene: TRBJ2-1
len: 12
v_gene: TRBV3-1
d_gene: -

CDR3aa: CASLRLAETSTDTQYF
CDR3nt: TGTGCCAGCCTTCGACTAGCGGAAACTAGCACAGATACGCAGTATTTT
abundance: -
j_gene: TRBJ2-3
len: 16
v_gene: TRBV2
d_gene: TRBD2

CDR3aa: CASSPLGIAGRTDTQYF
CDR3nt: TGTGCCAGCTCACCACTCGGGATAGCGGGAAGAACAGATACGCAGTATTTT
abundance: -
j_gene: TRBJ2-3
len: 17
v_gene: TRBV18
d_gene: TRBD2

CDR3aa: CASSLDRYEQYF
CDR3nt: TGTGCCAGCAGCTTGGACAGGTACGAGCAGTACTTC
abundance: few
j_gene: TRBJ2-7
len: 12
v_gene: TRBV5-6
d_gene: -

CDR3aa: CASTGGQLNTEAFF
CDR3nt: TGTGCCAGCACCGGAGGCCAGCTGAACACTGAAGCTTTCTTT
abundance: -
j_gene: TRBJ1-1
len: 14
v_gene: TRBV2
d_gene: -

CDR3aa: CAIGDSNQPQHF
CDR3nt: TGTGCCATAGGAGATAGCAATCAGCCCCAGCATTTT
abundance: many
j_gene: TRBJ1-5
len: 12
v_gene: TRBV10-3
d_gene: -

CDR3aa: CASSPGTGGFMGNQPQHF
CDR3nt: TGTGCCAGCTCACCCGGGACAGGGGGTTTTATGGGCAATCAGCCCCAGCATTTT
abundance: few
j_gene: TRBJ1-5
len: 18
v_gene: TRBV18
d_gene: TRBD1

CDR3aa: CASSRGHYYGYTF
CDR3nt: TGTGCCAGCAGCCGCGGTCATTACTATGGCTACACCTTC
abundance: many
j_gene: TRBJ1-2
len: 13
v_gene: TRBV3-1
d_gene: -

CDR3aa: CASSIDREETQYF
CDR3nt: TGTGCCAGCAGCATCGACAGGGAAGAGACCCAGTACTTC
abundance: -
j_gene: TRBJ2-5
len: 13
v_gene: TRBV7-8
d_gene: TRBD1

CDR3aa: CASSSRRDTDTEAFF
CDR3nt: TGCGCCAGCAGCTCCCGACGGGACACGGACACTGAAGCTTTCTTT
abundance: many
j_gene: TRBJ1-1
len: 15
v_gene: TRBV5-1
d_gene: -

CDR3aa: CASSQVLGNNSPLHF
CDR3nt: TGTGCCAGCAGCCAGGTCCTGGGAAATAATTCACCCCTCCACTTT
abundance: -
j_gene: TRBJ1-6
len: 15
v_gene: TRBV7-8
d_gene: -

CDR3aa: CASSTRRLAESTYEQYF
CDR3nt: TGTGCCAGTAGCACGAGGAGACTAGCGGAATCAACCTACGAGCAGTACTTC
abundance: many
j_gene: TRBJ2-7
len: 17
v_gene: TRBV19
d_gene: TRBD2

CDR3aa: CASSDGDRNSPLHF
CDR3nt: TGTGCCAGCAGTGACGGGGACAGAAATTCACCCCTCCACTTT
abundance: few
j_gene: TRBJ1-6
len: 14
v_gene: TRBV6-1
d_gene: TRBD1

CDR3aa: CASSLVDRDDSPLHF
CDR3nt: TGTGCCAGCAGTTTAGTTGACAGGGATGATTCACCCCTCCACTTT
abundance: many
j_gene: TRBJ1-6
len: 15
v_gene: TRBV28
d_gene: TRBD1

CDR3aa: CASSSGQTLSGANVLTF
CDR3nt: TGTGCCAGCAGCTCCGGACAGACGCTCTCTGGGGCCAACGTCCTGACTTTC
abundance: many
j_gene: TRBJ2-6
len: 17
v_gene: TRBV7-8
d_gene: -

CDR3aa: CASSYGGSGANVLTF
CDR3nt: TGTGCCAGCAGTTACGGAGGTTCTGGGGCCAACGTCCTGACTTTC
abundance: -
j_gene: TRBJ2-6
len: 15
v_gene: TRBV6-2/TRBV6-3
d_gene: -

CDR3aa: CSASSMAGHSPLHF
CDR3nt: TGCAGTGCTAGTTCAATGGCAGGGCATTCACCCCTCCACTTT
abundance: few
j_gene: TRBJ1-6
len: 14
v_gene: TRBV20-1
d_gene: -

CDR3aa: CASSGHRGGNEKLFF
CDR3nt: TGTGCCAGCAGCGGGCATAGAGGCGGGAATGAAAAACTGTTTTTT
abundance: -
j_gene: TRBJ1-4
len: 15
v_gene: TRBV6-1
d_gene: -

CDR3aa: CASSVKGATSSGNTIYF
CDR3nt: TGTGCCAGCAGCGTAAAGGGTGCGACCTCCTCTGGAAACACCATATATTTT
abundance: many
j_gene: TRBJ1-3
len: 17
v_gene: TRBV9
d_gene: -

CDR3aa: CASSYVRGAEAFF
CDR3nt: TGTGCCAGCAGTTACGTCCGGGGGGCCGAAGCTTTCTTT
abundance: few
j_gene: TRBJ1-1
len: 13
v_gene: TRBV6-2/TRBV6-3
d_gene: -

CDR3aa: CSVGLAGAGTDTQYF
CDR3nt: TGCAGCGTTGGACTAGCGGGGGCCGGCACAGATACGCAGTATTTT
abundance: once
j_gene: TRBJ2-3
len: 15
v_gene: TRBV29-1
d_gene: TRBD2

CDR3aa: CASSLWDRAPPGLYF
CDR3nt: TGTGCCAGCAGCTTGTGGGACCGGGCCCCCCCCGGTTTGTACTTC
abundance: many
j_gene: TRBJ2-4
len: 15
v_gene: TRBV5-6
d_gene: -